These T cell receptor beta chains were read from a single sample in a study of cytomegalovirus exposure and HLA in healthy donors. The table came from immunoSEQ multiplex PCR; TCRdb's copy has only in-frame clones and leaves some out. The sample holds 150,000 to 200,000 clones. Sequencing was performed on PBMCs. These receptors were collected from a man between 25 and 39 years old in good health and CMV-seronegative. Both conserved end residues are part of each CDR3. Each record gives: V gene, D gene, J gene, CDR3 DNA, CDR3 protein. The D gene is left open where the match is weak.

v_gene: TRBV19; d_gene: TRBD2; j_gene: TRBJ2-7; CDR3nt: TGTGCCAGTAGTATAGTAGCGGGAGGGCCCTACGAGCAGTACTTC; CDR3aa: CASSIVAGGPYEQYF
v_gene: TRBV7-3; d_gene: .; j_gene: TRBJ2-1; CDR3nt: TGTGCCAGCAGCGCAATGCCGCTGGGCAGGGGCTCCTACAATGAGCAGTTCTTC; CDR3aa: CASSAMPLGRGSYNEQFF
v_gene: TRBV9; d_gene: TRBD2; j_gene: TRBJ2-2; CDR3nt: TGTGCCAGCAGCTCCGATACGGGGAGGGAAAACACCGGGGAGCTGTTTTTT; CDR3aa: CASSSDTGRENTGELFF
v_gene: TRBV6-5; d_gene: TRBD1; j_gene: TRBJ1-5; CDR3nt: TGTGCCAGCAGTTGGACAGGGGTGGCTCAGCCCCAGCATTTT; CDR3aa: CASSWTGVAQPQHF
v_gene: TRBV25-1; d_gene: TRBD2; j_gene: TRBJ2-1; CDR3nt: TGTGCCAGCAGTGAACGCGGGGGGATAGGAAATGAGCAGTTCTTC; CDR3aa: CASSERGGIGNEQFF
v_gene: TRBV19; d_gene: TRBD1; j_gene: TRBJ2-2; CDR3nt: TGTGCCAGTAGTAGGACAGGGAACACCGGGGAGCTGTTTTTT; CDR3aa: CASSRTGNTGELFF
v_gene: TRBV15; d_gene: .; j_gene: TRBJ2-7; CDR3nt: TGTGCCACCAGCAGAGCGTACTACGAGCAGTACTTC; CDR3aa: CATSRAYYEQYF
v_gene: TRBV2; d_gene: TRBD1; j_gene: TRBJ1-2; CDR3nt: TGTGCCTCTCGAGGGGGACAGGGACTCTATGGCTACACCTTC; CDR3aa: CASRGGQGLYGYTF
v_gene: TRBV7-8; d_gene: .; j_gene: TRBJ1-4; CDR3nt: TGTGCCAGCAGCAAGGACAGAGGCACTAATGAAAAACTGTTTTTT; CDR3aa: CASSKDRGTNEKLFF
v_gene: TRBV15; d_gene: .; j_gene: TRBJ1-5; CDR3nt: TGTGCCACCAGCACTACGACAGGAACTCTTAGCTATAGCAATCAGCCCCAGCATTTT; CDR3aa: CATSTTTGTLSYSNQPQHF
v_gene: TRBV4-2; d_gene: .; j_gene: TRBJ2-3; CDR3nt: TGTGCCAGCAGCACATACCCTAGCACAGATACGCAGTATTTT; CDR3aa: CASSTYPSTDTQYF
v_gene: TRBV6-1; d_gene: .; j_gene: TRBJ1-3; CDR3nt: TGTGCCAGCAGTATGTCAGGGGTCGGAAACACCATATATTTT; CDR3aa: CASSMSGVGNTIYF